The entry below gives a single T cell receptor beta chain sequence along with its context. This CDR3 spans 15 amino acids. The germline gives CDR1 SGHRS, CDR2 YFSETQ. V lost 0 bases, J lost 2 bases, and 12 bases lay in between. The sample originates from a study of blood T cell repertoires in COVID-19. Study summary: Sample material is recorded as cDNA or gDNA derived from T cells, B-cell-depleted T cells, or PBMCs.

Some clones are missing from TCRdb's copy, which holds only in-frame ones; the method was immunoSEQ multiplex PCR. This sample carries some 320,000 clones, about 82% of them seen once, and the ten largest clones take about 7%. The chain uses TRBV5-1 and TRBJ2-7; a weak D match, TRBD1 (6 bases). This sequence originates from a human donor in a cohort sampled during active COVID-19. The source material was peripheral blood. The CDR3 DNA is TGCGCCAGCAGCTTGGTGGCACAGGGCACCTACGAGCAGTACTTC. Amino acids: CASSLVAQGTYEQYF.